This T cell receptor beta chain is from a study of cytomegalovirus exposure and HLA in healthy donors. General study points: Cytomegalovirus-associated status was assigned to roughly 160 TCR beta chains. Follow-up analysis seemed to connect common viral pathogens with several of the most significant clusters identified.

This clone turned up a few times. What it recognizes is unknown. This CDR3 has 15 amino acids. The germline CDR1 and CDR2 sequences are MNHNS and SASEGT. V was clipped by 6 bases and J by 6 bases; unmatched bases: 13. Amplification used 60 Vbeta primers and 13 Jbeta primers. Sequencing used immunoSEQ multiplex PCR; TCRdb keeps in-frame clones, though not all of them. The sample has over 120,000 clones, 75% to 80% seen once. The rearrangement uses TRBV6-1 and TRBJ2-7, with 8 bases that match TRBD2. The sequencing sample was made of PBMCs. The sequence was obtained from a woman aged 18-29 years in good health and CMV-seropositive. The CDR3 nucleotides read TGTGCCAGCAGGTTGTCGGGGGGGCTCATCCTCGAGCAGTACTTC. Translating gives CASRLSGGLILEQYF.